The next 9 T cell receptor beta chains were all read from a single sample in a study of memory CD4+ T cells and cytomegalovirus serostatus. The sort gate was single viable CD3+CD4+CD8-CD45RO+ cells for memory CD4+ T cells. This table comes from immunoSEQ multiplex PCR, and its TCRdb copy is limited to in-frame clones, with some not included. The sample has 64,000 or so clones, around 77% seen once; the top ten hold roughly 0.94%. Sequenced material: memory CD4+ T cells from blood. Source of these receptors: an adult in good health and CMV-seronegative.

The V and J genes are TRBV4-3 and TRBJ2-3; D remains unclear. Looked up from germline, CDR1 is LGHNA and CDR2 is YSLEER. V lost 0 bases, J lost 0 bases, and 10 bases lay in between. This CDR3 has 16 amino acids. In DNA, the CDR3 is TGCGCCAGCAGCCAAGACTGGCGGTCTAGCACAGATACGCAGTATTTT. This sequence encodes CASSQDWRSSTDTQYF.

This clone was seen only a few times. V and J are TRBV5-4 and TRBJ1-1; D is possibly TRBD1 (5 bases). CDR1 is SGHNT and CDR2 is YYREEE in the germline V gene (reference sequence). Trimming pared 4 bases from V and 1 base from J, leaving 11 bases between. The CDR3 extends over 14 amino acids. As DNA, the CDR3 is TGTGCCAGCAGCGCAGGGAGGACGAACACTGAAGCTTTCTTT. It encodes CASSAGRTNTEAFF.

V usage is TRBV6-5 and J usage is TRBJ1-1; 7 bases agree with TRBD1. This CDR3 region has 14 residues. Germline V gives CDR1 MNHEY, CDR2 SVGAGI. V shed 6 bases and J 0 bases; nucleotides not matched to a gene: 4. The DNA for the CDR3 is TGTGCCAGCAGCAAGACAGGGATGAACACTGAAGCTTTCTTT. As protein: CASSKTGMNTEAFF.

V is TRBV7-9 and J is TRBJ1-4; TRBD1 matches 8 bases. Trimming at V came to 5 bases and at J to 3 bases, leaving 14 bases not matched to a gene. This CDR3 has 18 amino acids. CDR1 and CDR2 from the germline V gene are SEHNR and FQNEAQ (reference sequence). The CDR3 spells CASSTHPDLDRANEKLFF. CDR3 sequence (DNA): TGTGCCAGCAGCACACACCCGGACCTGGACAGGGCTAATGAAAAACTGTTTTTT.

This sequence joins TRBV7-2 and TRBJ1-5; D perhaps matches TRBD1 (5 bases). V lost 2 bases, J lost 7 bases, and 9 bases lay in between. Per the germline V gene, CDR1 is SGHTA and CDR2 is FQGNSA. The CDR3 runs to 13 residues. The CDR3 here is CASSLWRGQPQHF. DNA for the CDR3: TGTGCCAGCAGCTTATGGAGGGGCCAGCCCCAGCATTTT.

The chain joins TRBV10-1 to TRBJ1-1; 7 positions match TRBD1. The trim removed 7 bases at V and 0 bases at J, leaving 2 bases unmatched. The germline CDR1 and CDR2 sequences are WNHNN and SYGVQD (reference sequence). The CDR3 runs 13 residues. CDR3 sequence: CASKGQMNTEAFF. The CDR3 DNA reads as TGCGCCAGCAAGGGACAGATGAACACTGAAGCTTTCTTT.

This rearrangement joins TRBV27 to TRBJ2-1; maybe TRBD2 (5 bases). V was clipped by 2 bases and J by 8 bases, with 13 bases between them. The CDR3 is made up of 14 amino acids. Per germline, CDR1 MNHEY and CDR2 SMNVEV (reference sequence). CDR3 amino acids: CASSLVSLAYEQFF. The CDR3, as DNA: TGTGCCAGCAGTTTAGTTTCCCTAGCTTATGAGCAGTTCTTC.

The chain couples TRBV15 to TRBJ1-3; D gene uncertain. CDR1 is LNHNV, CDR2 YYDKDF, per germline (reference sequence). V was shortened by 0 bases and J by 4 bases, with 7 bases between the two germline ends. The CDR3 contains 14 residues. CDR3 sequence reads: CATSRDSRGNTIYF. In DNA form, the CDR3 reads TGTGCCACCAGCAGAGATAGCAGGGGAAACACCATATATTTT.

This clone was observed once. The gene calls are TRBV6-6 and TRBJ1-1; D remains ambiguous. Germline CDR1 reads MNHNY; CDR2 reads SVGAGI (reference sequence). The CDR3 totals 13 residues. V was cut by 5 bases and J by 5 bases, with 12 bases left in between. CDR3 sequence: CASSGSLGTEAFF. The CDR3 nucleotides read TGTGCCAGCAGTGGGTCCTTGGGGACTGAAGCTTTCTTT.